Following are 2 T cell receptor beta chains from one sample sequenced in a study of blood T cell repertoires in COVID-19. The protocol was immunoSEQ multiplex PCR, while the TCRdb copy is restricted to in-frame clones and leaves out a portion. This table holds 200,000 to 250,000 clones, around 85% found once. Material for sequencing was PBMCs or T cells enriched from blood (not recorded which). All receptors come from a woman between 40 and 55 years old with acute COVID-19.

This clone has only a few counts. The CDR3 spells CASSGPQSNEQFF. The CDR3 nucleotides read TGCGCCAGCAGCGGCCCACAGTCCAATGAGCAGTTCTTC. The chain joins TRBV5-1 to TRBJ2-1; D is uncertain. This CDR3 is 13 amino acids long. V shed 4 bases and J shed 6 bases, with 11 bases lying between them. Germline CDR1 SGHRS, CDR2 YFSETQ.

V is TRBV2 and J is TRBJ1-5; TRBD1 matches 9 bases. Germline CDR1 is SNHLY and CDR2 is FYNNEI. The V segment lost 6 bases and the J segment 6 bases; nucleotides outside the gene matches: 9. CDR3 length: 15 residues. The CDR3 sequence: CASSPEQGAGQPQHF. For the CDR3, the DNA is TGTGCCAGCAGCCCCGAACAGGGGGCCGGTCAGCCCCAGCATTTT.